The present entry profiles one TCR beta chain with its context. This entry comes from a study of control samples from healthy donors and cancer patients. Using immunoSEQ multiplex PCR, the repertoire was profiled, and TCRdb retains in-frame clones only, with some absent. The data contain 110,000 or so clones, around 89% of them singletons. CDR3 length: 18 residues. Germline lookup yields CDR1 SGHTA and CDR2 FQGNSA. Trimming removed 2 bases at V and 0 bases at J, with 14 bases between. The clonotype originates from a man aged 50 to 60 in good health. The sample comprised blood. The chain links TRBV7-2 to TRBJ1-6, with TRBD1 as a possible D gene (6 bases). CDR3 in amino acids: CASSLYRVKSSYNSPLHF. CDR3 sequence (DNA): TGTGCCAGCAGCTTATACAGGGTTAAGAGCTCCTATAATTCACCCCTCCACTTT.